Below, 21 T cell receptor beta chains from the same sample are listed, as sequenced in a study of T cells in Graves' hyperthyroidism and ophthalmopathy. Researchers amplified the TCR beta CDR3 regions from RNA transcripts. The HTBI primer set drove a first-round RT-PCR of the TCR CDR3. Using its own MiXCR run on the multiplex PCR reads, TCRdb lists one record per CDR3 protein. The data hold hundreds of thousands of distinct CDR3 sequences, with about a sixth observed a single time. Sequences were obtained from blood. The receptor source for this set is a woman in her twenties or thirties with Graves' hyperthyroidism.

This clonotype was recorded at least ten times. The V call is TRBV7-3, the J call TRBJ2-1; 10 bases match TRBD2. The CDR3 contains 15 residues. From germline, CDR1 is SGHTA and CDR2 FQGTGA. Trimming at V came to 8 bases and at J to 0 bases, leaving 4 bases not matched to a gene. CDR3 loop: CASRSSGSSYNEQFF. DNA of the CDR3: TGTGCCAGCCGCTCTAGCGGGAGCTCCTACAATGAGCAGTTCTTC.

At least ten counts were recorded for this clonotype. V is TRBV29-1 and J is TRBJ2-1; TRBD1 agrees at 7 bases. The CDR3 is 14 residues long. Germline CDR1 reads SQVTM; CDR2 reads ANQGSEA. J lost 0 bases, V lost 3 bases, and 2 bases had no gene match. CDR3 DNA: TGCAGCGTTGATAGGGACAGCTCCTACAATGAGCAGTTCTTC. This codes for CSVDRDSSYNEQFF.

This clonotype was counted ten times or more. The CDR3 DNA reads as TGTGCCAGCCCGAAAGACCGGGGGGAGCAGTACTTC. The encoded protein is CASPKDRGEQYF. The chain carries TRBV18 and TRBJ2-7; tentative D call: TRBD2 (6 bases). CDR3 length equals 12 residues. Germline lookup yields CDR1 KGHSH and CDR2 LQKENI. Trimming took off 8 bases at V and 7 bases at J, with 15 bases between the two ends.

V usage is TRBV20-1 and J usage is TRBJ2-5; D possibly corresponds to TRBD2 (6 bases). The ends were cut back, 0 bases at V and 1 base at J, with 9 bases in the middle. Germline V gives CDR1 DFQATT, CDR2 SNEGSKA (reference sequence). CDR3 length: 14 residues. The CDR3 bases are TGCAGTGCTAGAGATGGCGGGGTCCAAGAGACCCAGTACTTC. Protein product: CSARDGGVQETQYF.

V is TRBV27 and J is TRBJ2-3; no definite D call. V lost 6 bases to trimming and J lost 0 bases, with 16 bases between them. The CDR3 has 16 residues. Per germline, CDR1 MNHEY and CDR2 SMNVEV (reference sequence). CDR3 nucleotides: TGTGCCAGCAGCCTCTCACTTATATCTAGCACAGATACGCAGTATTTT. It yields the protein CASSLSLISSTDTQYF.

The J gene is TRBJ2-5, the V gene TRBV3-1; D tentatively reads TRBD1 or TRBD2 (5 bases each). V lost 8 bases and J lost 2, with 18 bases in between. This CDR3 is built from 15 residues. Germline values: CDR1 LGHDT, CDR2 YNNKEL (reference sequence). In nucleotides, the CDR3 is TGTGCCAGCGGCCGGGGCGGGCCTATTCAAGAGACCCAGTACTTC. This sequence encodes CASGRGGPIQETQYF.

This clonotype was picked up many times. This sequence joins TRBV14 and TRBJ2-7; D possibly corresponds to TRBD1 (5 bases). Germline V CDR1 and CDR2: SGHDN, FVKESK. Trimming shortened V by 1 base and J by 4 bases, and 14 bases separated the two germline ends. There are 15 residues in the CDR3. The CDR3 DNA sequence: TGTGCCAGCAGCCAAGTAAGCCAGGGCCTTTACGAGCAGTACTTC. This codes for CASSQVSQGLYEQYF.

In this sample, this clonotype turned up many times. This chain joins TRBV20-1 and TRBJ2-5, with 10 bases fitting TRBD1. Germline loops: CDR1 DFQATT, CDR2 SNEGSKA (reference sequence). The ends lost 6 bases at V and 5 bases at J; junction bases unmatched: 6. This CDR3 has 13 residues. DNA of the CDR3: TGCAGTGCGCACGGACAGGGGGTCGAGACCCAGTACTTC. Its translation is CSAHGQGVETQYF.

This clonotype was counted many times. The rearrangement uses TRBV11-2 and TRBJ1-1, with D possibly matching TRBD1 (6 bases). CDR3 size: 14 residues. Trimming shortened V by 4 bases and J by 10 bases, and 19 bases separated the two germline ends. CDR1 and CDR2 (germline): SGHAT, FQNNGV. The CDR3 region is CASSSGGQALVAFF. DNA of the CDR3: TGTGCCAGCAGCTCCGGGGGCCAGGCCCTAGTAGCTTTCTTT.

V usage is TRBV30 and J usage is TRBJ1-2; D gene uncertain. Germline assignment: CDR1 GTSNPN and CDR2 SVGIG (reference sequence). The CDR3 has 16 amino acids. The V gene lost 2 bases and the J gene lost 0 bases, with 16 bases spanning the gap. The CDR3 region is CAWSPSVTLPNYGYTF. The CDR3 DNA reads TGTGCCTGGAGTCCTTCAGTTACACTACCTAACTATGGCTACACCTTC.

The chain employs TRBV28 and TRBJ2-4; either TRBD1 or TRBD2 may fit D (6 bases each). Germline V gene lookup returns CDR1 MDHEN and CDR2 SYDVKM. This CDR3 is built from 12 residues. V lost 7 bases and J 15 bases, leaving 19 bases between the germline ends. CDR3 sequence (DNA): TGTGCCAGCACCCTTTCCGGGGGCCGGAGGTACTTC. This encodes CASTLSGGRRYF.

This clonotype was found a few times. This sequence joins TRBV27 and TRBJ2-2; a weak D match, TRBD1 (6 bases). Per the germline V gene, CDR1 is MNHEY and CDR2 is SMNVEV (reference sequence). V shed 1 base and J shed 4 bases, with 10 bases lying between them. The CDR3 length is 15 residues. For the CDR3, the DNA is TGTGCCAGCAGTTTATTGGGGGCGGGCACCGGGGAGCTGTTTTTT. This encodes CASSLLGAGTGELFF.

This clonotype came up a few times. J is TRBJ1-2 and V is TRBV12-3 or TRBV12-4; 9 positions match TRBD1. This CDR3 comprises 16 residues. Trimming took 5 bases from V and 5 from J; bases not matched to a gene: 12. The CDR3, as DNA: TGTGCCAGCAGTCCCTGGACAGGGGTAGGCTCTTATGGCTACACCTTC. It yields the protein CASSPWTGVGSYGYTF.

This clonotype was found many times. The chain couples TRBV6-1 to TRBJ2-1; TRBD2 matches at 11 bases. J was trimmed by 7 bases and V by 7 bases; bases with no gene match: 9. Germline CDR1 MNHNS, CDR2 SASEGT. This CDR3 region has 15 residues. DNA for the CDR3: TGTGCCAGCAAGATTAGCGGGAGGGCCGAGAATGAGCAGTTCTTC. Protein: CASKISGRAENEQFF.

The chain has TRBV7-8 and TRBJ1-4; D is undetermined. V lost 5 bases, J lost 4 bases, and 11 bases lay in between. The germline V gene has CDR1 SGHVS and CDR2 FQNEAQ. This CDR3 region has 14 residues. As DNA, the CDR3 is TGTGCCAGCAGCCCCGGCTCAGTTAATGAAAAACTGTTTTTT. It encodes CASSPGSVNEKLFF.

This clonotype was seen ten or more times. This chain uses TRBV30 with TRBJ2-1, with D maybe TRBD2 (6 bases). Germline assignment: CDR1 GTSNPN and CDR2 SVGIG (reference sequence). This CDR3 contains 15 residues. V lost 3 bases and J 1 base, leaving 13 bases between the germline ends. CDR3 sequence: CAWRERAPSYNEQFF. The DNA for the CDR3 is TGTGCCTGGAGGGAGCGGGCTCCTTCCTACAATGAGCAGTTCTTC.

The rearrangement links TRBV2 to TRBJ2-3; 9 nucleotides agree with TRBD1. V dropped 6 bases and J dropped 6; count of bases not matched to a gene: 10. CDR1 and CDR2 (germline): SNHLY, FYNNEI. The CDR3 has 15 amino acids. The CDR3 sequence is CASRLPGQGSDTQYF. As DNA, the CDR3 is TGTGCCAGCAGGTTGCCGGGACAGGGCTCGGATACGCAGTATTTT.

The table lists this clonotype with many counts. V gene TRBV27 combines with J gene TRBJ2-7; 9 bases fit TRBD2. The V segment lost 5 bases and the J segment 5 bases; nucleotides outside the gene matches: 7. CDR3 length: 14 residues. The germline CDR1 and CDR2 sequences are MNHEY and SMNVEV (reference sequence). CDR3 sequence (DNA): TGTGCCAGCAGTCAAAGAGGGACTAGCCACGAGCAGTACTTC. Its protein product is CASSQRGTSHEQYF.

The rearrangement joins TRBV27 to TRBJ1-2; D is unclear. The CDR3 contains 13 residues. V lost 2 bases and J 3 bases, leaving 7 bases between the germline ends. Looked up from germline, CDR1 is MNHEY and CDR2 is SMNVEV (reference sequence). CDR3 residues: CASSLSQDYGYTF. CDR3 sequence (DNA): TGTGCCAGCAGTTTAAGCCAGGACTATGGCTACACCTTC.

V usage is TRBV12-3 or TRBV12-4 and J usage is TRBJ1-2; 11 bases agree with TRBD1. Trimming cost V 1 base and J 7 bases; bases outside gene matches: 8. The CDR3 runs to 16 residues. CDR3 sequence (DNA): TGTGCCAGCAGTTTAGAGGACAGGGGGCGCGTTAGTGGCTACACCTTC. Its protein is CASSLEDRGRVSGYTF.

The V and J genes are TRBV4-1 and TRBJ2-2, with D tentatively TRBD2 (6 bases). This CDR3 spans 17 amino acids. Trimming cost V 0 bases and J 2 bases, with 13 bases left between them. Germline values: CDR1 MGHRA, CDR2 YSYEKL. For the CDR3, the DNA is TGCGCCAGCAGCCAAGATCCAGGACTACCCAACACCGGGGAGCTGTTTTTT. Translating gives CASSQDPGLPNTGELFF.